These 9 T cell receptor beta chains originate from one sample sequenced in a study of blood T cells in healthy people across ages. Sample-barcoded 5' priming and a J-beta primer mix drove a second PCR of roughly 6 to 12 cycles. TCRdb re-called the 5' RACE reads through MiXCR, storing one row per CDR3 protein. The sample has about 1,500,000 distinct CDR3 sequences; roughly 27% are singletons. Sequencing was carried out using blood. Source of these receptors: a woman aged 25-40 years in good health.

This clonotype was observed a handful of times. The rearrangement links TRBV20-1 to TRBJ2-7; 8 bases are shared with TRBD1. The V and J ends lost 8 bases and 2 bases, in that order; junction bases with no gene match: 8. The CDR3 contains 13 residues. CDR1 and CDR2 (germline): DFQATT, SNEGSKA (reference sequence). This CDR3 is CSPGGLDTYEQYF. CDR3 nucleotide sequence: TGCAGTCCAGGGGGCCTTGATACCTACGAGCAGTACTTC.

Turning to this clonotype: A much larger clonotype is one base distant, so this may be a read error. CDR3 nucleotides: TGCGCCAGCAGCCGCACTAGCGGGAGTACCAATGAGCAGTTCTTC. Translating gives CASSRTSGSTNEQFF. The chain combines TRBV5-1 with TRBJ2-1; 11 positions agree with TRBD2. The trim removed 4 bases at V and 6 bases at J, leaving 6 bases unmatched. This CDR3 contains 15 residues. The V gene's germline CDR1 is SGHRS and CDR2 YFSETQ.

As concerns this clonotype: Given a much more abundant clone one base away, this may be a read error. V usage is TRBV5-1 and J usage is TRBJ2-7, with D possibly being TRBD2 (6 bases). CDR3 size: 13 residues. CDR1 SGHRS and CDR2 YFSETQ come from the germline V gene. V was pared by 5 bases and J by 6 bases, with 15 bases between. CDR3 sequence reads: CASRPQGGVEQYF. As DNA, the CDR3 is TGCGCCAGCAGACCCCAAGGCGGGGTCGAGCAGTACTTC.

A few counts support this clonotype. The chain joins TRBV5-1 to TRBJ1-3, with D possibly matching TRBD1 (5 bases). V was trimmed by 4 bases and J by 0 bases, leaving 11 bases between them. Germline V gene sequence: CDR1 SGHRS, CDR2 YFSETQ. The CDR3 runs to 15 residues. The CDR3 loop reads CASSPGDYSGNTIYF. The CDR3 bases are TGCGCCAGCAGCCCGGGGGACTACTCTGGAAACACCATATATTTT.

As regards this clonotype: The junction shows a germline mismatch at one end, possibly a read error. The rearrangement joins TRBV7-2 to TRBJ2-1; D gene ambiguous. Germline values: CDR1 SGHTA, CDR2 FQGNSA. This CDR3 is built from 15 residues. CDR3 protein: CASSPSQSFYNEHFF. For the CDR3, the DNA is TGTGCCAGCAGCCCGTCCCAGAGTTTCTACAATGAGCACTTCTTC.

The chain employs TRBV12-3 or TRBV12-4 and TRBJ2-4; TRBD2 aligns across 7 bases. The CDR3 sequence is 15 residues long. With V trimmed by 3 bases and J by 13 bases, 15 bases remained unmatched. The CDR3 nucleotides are TGTGCCAGCAGTTTTTGGAAAGGGGACTACAATGAGCAGTACTTC. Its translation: CASSFWKGDYNEQYF.

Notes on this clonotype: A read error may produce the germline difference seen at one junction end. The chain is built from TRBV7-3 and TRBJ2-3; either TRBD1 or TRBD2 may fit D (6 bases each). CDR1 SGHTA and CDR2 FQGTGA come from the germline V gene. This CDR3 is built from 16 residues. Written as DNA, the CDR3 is TGTGCCAGCAGTTTAACGGGGGACACTAGCACAGATACGCAGTATTTT. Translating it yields CASSLTGDTSTDTQYF.

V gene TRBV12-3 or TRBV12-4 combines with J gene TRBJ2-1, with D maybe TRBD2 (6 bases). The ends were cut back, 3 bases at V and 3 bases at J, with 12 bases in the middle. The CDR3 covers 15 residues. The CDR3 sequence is CASSFAGRLYNEQFF. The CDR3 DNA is TGTGCCAGCAGTTTTGCGGGGCGACTCTACAATGAGCAGTTCTTC.

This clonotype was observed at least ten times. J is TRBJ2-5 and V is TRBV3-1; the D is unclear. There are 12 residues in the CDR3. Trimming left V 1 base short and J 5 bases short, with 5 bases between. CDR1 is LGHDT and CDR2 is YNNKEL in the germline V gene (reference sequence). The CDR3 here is CASSQVSETQYF. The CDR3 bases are TGTGCCAGCAGCCAAGTTTCGGAGACCCAGTACTTC.